This is a list of T cell receptor beta chains from one sample in a study of T cells expressing NK-cell markers. TCRdb re-called the 5' RACE reads; every CDR3 protein appears as one record, without DNA. In total, the table holds over 350,000 distinct CDR3 sequences. Sequenced input: blood T cells: a sorted CD56 or NKG2C T cell subset, CD4+ or CD8+ T cells, or bulk PBMC T cells (not recorded which). The receptors originated from a woman between 45 and 60 years old in good health. Each CDR3 is given with its conserved first and last residue. The order of the fields is J gene, CDR3 length, V gene, CDR3 protein.

J: TRBJ2-1
length: 15
V: TRBV5-1
CDR3: CASSNERGSYNEQFF

J: TRBJ1-5
length: 13
V: TRBV15
CDR3: CATSRDGNQPQHF

J: TRBJ2-2
length: 12
V: TRBV10-3
CDR3: CAIGQGAGELFF

J: TRBJ1-4
length: 13
V: TRBV2
CDR3: CAIRGGRGEKLFF

J: TRBJ2-5
length: 13
V: TRBV7-9
CDR3: CASSSLPSETQYF

J: TRBJ2-1
length: 12
V: TRBV29-1
CDR3: CSVEVGAYEQFF

J: TRBJ2-1
length: 16
V: TRBV5-6
CDR3: CASSSLPGQGPNEQFF

J: TRBJ2-1
length: 15
V: TRBV7-2
CDR3: CASSSTGSEFNEQFF

J: TRBJ1-5
length: 15
V: TRBV12-3/TRBV12-4
CDR3: CASSLRGWDEEPQHF

J: TRBJ2-3
length: 14
V: TRBV20-1
CDR3: CSAGGYLSTDTQYF

J: TRBJ2-4
length: 13
V: TRBV18
CDR3: CASSPGGENIQYF

J: TRBJ2-1
length: 15
V: TRBV14
CDR3: CASTLGLAGVDEQFF

J: TRBJ2-1
length: 17
V: TRBV7-8
CDR3: CASSLVGWRGRVNEQFF

J: TRBJ2-6
length: 16
V: TRBV15
CDR3: CATSKDSLPGANVLTF

J: TRBJ2-3
length: 14
V: TRBV29-1
CDR3: CSALGQGDTDTQYF

J: TRBJ2-2
length: 15
V: TRBV11-2
CDR3: CASSLGTGVPGELFF

J: TRBJ1-1
length: 14
V: TRBV19
CDR3: CASSNRVENTEAFF

J: TRBJ2-2
length: 15
V: TRBV5-1
CDR3: CASSLRQGRFGELFF

J: TRBJ2-1
length: 15
V: TRBV5-1
CDR3: CASFGGSGAFNEQFF

J: TRBJ2-5
length: 12
V: TRBV7-9
CDR3: CASSGIVETQYF

J: TRBJ2-1
length: 14
V: TRBV12-3/TRBV12-4
CDR3: CASSLAGVIDEQFF

J: TRBJ2-1
length: 17
V: TRBV5-5
CDR3: CASSLAGRGLSYNEQFF

J: TRBJ2-5
length: 13
V: TRBV10-3
CDR3: CASQGLHLGTQYF

J: TRBJ1-1
length: 14
V: TRBV6-1
CDR3: CASKIQGSMTEAFF

J: TRBJ2-2
length: 15
V: TRBV12-3/TRBV12-4
CDR3: CASSPTSGVTGELFF

J: TRBJ2-3
length: 16
V: TRBV6-6
CDR3: CASSFLTSVVADTQYF

J: TRBJ2-1
length: 13
V: TRBV30
CDR3: CAWSASGGSRQFF

J: TRBJ2-2
length: 15
V: TRBV29-1
CDR3: CSVEDRTTNTGELFF

J: TRBJ2-5
length: 16
V: TRBV25-1
CDR3: CASSEWVGALGETQYF

J: TRBJ2-1
length: 12
V: TRBV12-3/TRBV12-4
CDR3: CASSSGGTPGFF

J: TRBJ2-3
length: 13
V: TRBV5-1
CDR3: CASSSGWSDTQYF

J: TRBJ1-1
length: 15
V: TRBV7-2
CDR3: CASSPNGQGNTEAFF

J: TRBJ1-3
length: 14
V: TRBV19
CDR3: CASMGSHSGNTIYF

J: TRBJ1-4
length: 14
V: TRBV19
CDR3: CASSTVATNEKLFF

J: TRBJ2-1
length: 16
V: TRBV18
CDR3: CASSPRRVPPYNEQFF

J: TRBJ2-1
length: 16
V: TRBV9
CDR3: CASGGHPGLADGEQFF

J: TRBJ2-3
length: 11
V: TRBV7-2
CDR3: CASSLARSPYF

J: TRBJ2-5
length: 17
V: TRBV10-3
CDR3: CAISNVAIGTSPETQYF

J: TRBJ2-3
length: 14
V: TRBV18
CDR3: CASSPLAGTDTQYF

J: TRBJ2-4
length: 11
V: TRBV30
CDR3: CAWNGENIQYF

J: TRBJ2-7
length: 12
V: TRBV27
CDR3: CASSLLGGEQYF

J: TRBJ2-5
length: 14
V: TRBV11-3
CDR3: CASSLSRSHGTQYF

J: TRBJ2-7
length: 13
V: TRBV12-3/TRBV12-4
CDR3: CASSRDGQYEQYF

J: TRBJ2-7
length: 16
V: TRBV7-2
CDR3: CASSSNPYRSSYEQYF

J: TRBJ2-3
length: 17
V: TRBV5-5
CDR3: CASSVWRTRTSTDTQYF

J: TRBJ2-1
length: 12
V: TRBV7-2
CDR3: CASSFHRVEQFF

J: TRBJ2-3
length: 16
V: TRBV3-1
CDR3: CASSPTASGSRDTQYF

J: TRBJ2-1
length: 13
V: TRBV5-1
CDR3: CASSLAFAHEQFF

J: TRBJ2-7
length: 14
V: TRBV3-1
CDR3: CASSQEGGYYEQYF

J: TRBJ2-3
length: 17
V: TRBV4-1
CDR3: CASSQVGLAGTTDTQYF

J: TRBJ1-5
length: 16
V: TRBV19
CDR3: CASSIMRLAVNQPQHF

J: TRBJ2-7
length: 13
V: TRBV18
CDR3: CASSYYSSGEQYF

J: TRBJ1-1
length: 15
V: TRBV20-1
CDR3: CSAFQTGVENTEAFF

J: TRBJ1-1
length: 15
V: TRBV5-5
CDR3: CASTPGGGNGAEAFF

J: TRBJ2-3
length: 16
V: TRBV7-2
CDR3: CASSFWTRAPTDTQYF

J: TRBJ1-2
length: 16
V: TRBV12-3/TRBV12-4
CDR3: CASSSGDRGRIYGYTF